The rows below give T cell receptor beta chains drawn from one sample of a study of naive and memory T cell subsets. TCRdb fed the UMI-ligation and nested PCR reads into MiXCR, producing one record per CDR3 protein. Among approximately 85,000 distinct CDR3 sequences listed, 6% to 7.5% were seen once. The sample comprised central memory CD4+ T cells from blood. Receptor source: a human donor in good health. CDR3s include the opening cysteine and the closing phenylalanine or tryptophan. The D gene is left open where the match is weak. A row's size may be missing; if present it is once, few, many or a size class.

abundance	d_gene	v_gene	j_gene	CDR3aa	CDR3nt
many	.	TRBV20-1	TRBJ2-3	CSGQEYPTDTQYF	TGCAGTGGCCAAGAATACCCCACAGATACGCAGTATTTT
.	.	TRBV6-5	TRBJ1-2	CASRGGGAAYYGYTF	TGTGCCAGCAGGGGGGGGGGTGCTGCCTACTATGGCTACACCTTC
many	TRBD1	TRBV18	TRBJ1-5	CASSQQGARQPQHF	TGTGCCAGCTCGCAGCAGGGGGCGCGGCAGCCCCAGCATTTT
many	.	TRBV5-1	TRBJ2-4	CASSSGQRGNIQYF	TGCGCCAGCAGCTCCGGACAGCGGGGAAACATTCAGTACTTC
.	.	TRBV6-2/TRBV6-3	TRBJ2-2	CASSYSGDPTGELFF	TGTGCCAGCAGTTACTCGGGGGATCCGACCGGGGAGCTGTTTTTT
.	.	TRBV6-5	TRBJ2-7	CASSYVPGSEQYF	TGTGCCAGCAGTTACGTGCCGGGGTCCGAGCAGTACTTC
.	.	TRBV4-3	TRBJ2-3	CASSQVQGLTDTQYF	TGCGCCAGCAGCCAAGTTCAGGGACTCACAGATACGCAGTATTTT
.	.	TRBV28	TRBJ2-5	CASSLRQGWETQYF	TGTGCCAGCAGTTTGCGTCAGGGTTGGGAGACCCAGTACTTC
few	.	TRBV5-6	TRBJ2-5	CASSLRGLGETQYF	TGTGCCAGCAGCTTGCGGGGTCTCGGAGAGACCCAGTACTTC
many	TRBD2	TRBV28	TRBJ2-4	CASNPKRGSLSGKNIQYF	TGTGCCAGCAATCCCAAGCGGGGGTCGCTGTCAGGCAAAAACATTCAGTACTTC
many	TRBD1	TRBV2	TRBJ1-4	CASSRDRDEKLFF	TGTGCCAGCAGCCGGGACAGGGATGAAAAACTGTTTTTT
few	.	TRBV7-2	TRBJ1-5	CASSLMGNQPQHF	TGTGCCAGCAGCTTAATGGGTAATCAGCCCCAGCATTTT
.	TRBD2	TRBV6-2/TRBV6-3	TRBJ2-1	CASPRGGTGKGNEQFF	TGTGCCAGCCCCCGGGGGGGTACAGGGAAGGGCAATGAGCAGTTCTTC
many	.	TRBV3-1	TRBJ2-7	CASSRRTSGLREQYF	TGTGCCAGCAGCCGCCGAACGTCAGGTCTACGGGAGCAGTACTTC
.	.	TRBV12-3/TRBV12-4	TRBJ2-3	CASSFGGQRDTQYF	TGTGCCAGCAGTTTTGGGGGGCAAAGAGATACGCAGTATTTT
.	TRBD1	TRBV6-2/TRBV6-3	TRBJ2-3	CASSSYRGATDTQYF	TGTGCCAGCAGTTCCTACAGGGGGGCCACAGATACGCAGTATTTT
few	TRBD2	TRBV3-1	TRBJ2-3	CASSLRIAGLTDTQYF	TGTGCCAGCAGCCTAAGAATAGCGGGGCTCACAGATACGCAGTATTTT
.	.	TRBV7-2	TRBJ2-7	CASSLAGRQSYEQYF	TGTGCCAGCAGCTTAGCGGGACGGCAATCCTACGAGCAGTACTTC
many	TRBD1	TRBV20-1	TRBJ1-6	CSARGTVDSPLHF	TGCAGTGCTAGGGGGACAGTGGATTCACCCCTCCACTTT
few	.	TRBV24-1	TRBJ2-4	CATSTGGKNIQYF	TGTGCCACTTCAACAGGAGGCAAAAACATTCAGTACTTC
many	.	TRBV20-1	TRBJ1-1	CSASLTNTEAFF	TGCAGTGCTAGTTTGACGAACACTGAAGCTTTCTTT
many	TRBD1	TRBV12-3/TRBV12-4	TRBJ2-1	CASLRDRSNEQFF	TGTGCCAGCCTCCGGGACAGGTCAAATGAGCAGTTCTTC
.	.	TRBV20-1	TRBJ1-1	CSARTWTSNTEAFF	TGCAGTGCTAGGACCTGGACGTCGAACACTGAAGCTTTCTTT
many	TRBD2	TRBV12-3/TRBV12-4	TRBJ2-7	CASSPRGGRAYEQYF	TGTGCCAGCAGTCCACGGGGGGGTAGGGCCTACGAGCAGTACTTC
.	TRBD1	TRBV29-1	TRBJ2-4	CSGQGISKNIQYF	TGCAGTGGACAGGGGATATCCAAAAACATTCAGTACTTC
many	.	TRBV2	TRBJ1-5	CASSSGGRNQPQHF	TGTGCCAGCAGTTCTGGGGGGCGCAATCAGCCCCAGCATTTT
few	.	TRBV20-1	TRBJ1-1	CTKVLRGGTEAFF	TGCACCAAAGTGCTAAGAGGTGGCACTGAAGCTTTCTTT
.	.	TRBV20-1	TRBJ1-1	CSASSNRLNTEAFF	TGCAGTGCTAGCTCTAATCGATTGAACACTGAAGCTTTCTTT
.	.	TRBV27	TRBJ2-7	CASRYRREQYF	TGTGCCAGCAGGTATCGCAGAGAGCAGTACTTC
few	.	TRBV12-3/TRBV12-4	TRBJ1-3	CASSPPVRDLSGNTIYF	TGTGCCAGCAGCCCCCCAGTGCGGGACCTCTCTGGAAACACCATATATTTT
many	.	TRBV19	TRBJ1-3	CAGKPTHSGNTIYF	TGTGCCGGAAAACCGACCCACTCTGGAAACACCATATATTTT
many	.	TRBV20-1	TRBJ1-6	CSARDTGRYNSPLHF	TGCAGTGCTAGAGATACGGGGCGCTATAATTCACCCCTCCACTTT
many	.	TRBV7-2	TRBJ1-1	CASSLTPNTEAFF	TGTGCCAGCAGCTTGACACCGAACACTGAAGCTTTCTTT
many	.	TRBV12-3/TRBV12-4	TRBJ1-2	CASSLRTATNYGYTF	TGTGCCAGCAGTTTACGGACAGCGACTAACTATGGCTACACCTTC
.	.	TRBV30	TRBJ2-5	CAWRPSGGGTQYF	TGTGCCTGGAGACCAAGCGGAGGCGGGACCCAGTACTTC
many	.	TRBV29-1	TRBJ1-3	CSVVRSYGNTIYF	TGCAGCGTTGTGAGGTCCTACGGAAACACCATATATTTT
few	.	TRBV7-8	TRBJ2-5	CASNSGGQVSQYF	TGTGCCAGCAATTCTGGAGGCCAAGTATCCCAGTACTTC
few	.	TRBV20-1	TRBJ1-2	CSARDGTGPGYTF	TGCAGTGCTAGAGATGGTACAGGACCCGGCTACACCTTC
.	.	TRBV3-1	TRBJ2-3	CASRLAASTPPTQYF	TGTGCCAGCAGGTTAGCGGCGTCTACCCCTCCTACGCAGTATTTT
many	TRBD1	TRBV18	TRBJ1-1	CASSNEGAGNTEAFF	TGTGCCAGCTCAAACGAGGGGGCGGGAAACACTGAAGCTTTCTTT
.	TRBD2	TRBV14	TRBJ2-7	CASSPWDYSYEQYF	TGTGCCAGCAGCCCCTGGGACTATTCCTACGAGCAGTACTTC
few	.	TRBV7-3	TRBJ2-3	CASSTPRGAYYWGYTDTQYF	TGTGCCAGCAGCACCCCGCGGGGCGCGTACTATTGGGGTTACACAGATACGCAGTATTTT
many	.	TRBV29-1	TRBJ2-1	CSVRVEVYNEQFF	TGCAGCGTTAGGGTTGAGGTCTACAATGAGCAGTTCTTC
many	.	TRBV3-1	TRBJ2-1	CASSKRTQTYNEQFF	TGTGCCAGCAGCAAAAGGACGCAAACCTACAATGAGCAGTTCTTC
.	.	TRBV24-1	TRBJ2-5	CATSDRRSQETQYF	TGTGCCACCAGTGACAGACGGTCCCAAGAGACCCAGTACTTC
.	TRBD2	TRBV27	TRBJ2-5	CASSPRLAGQETQYF	TGTGCCAGCAGTCCCCGACTAGCGGGCCAAGAGACCCAGTACTTC
few	.	TRBV20-1	TRBJ2-3	CSASLRTSTDTQYF	TGCAGTGCTAGTCTAAGGACTAGCACAGATACGCAGTATTTT
few	.	TRBV12-3/TRBV12-4	TRBJ2-4	CASSPGSGIQYF	TGTGCCAGCAGCCCCGGGAGTGGCATTCAGTACTTC
many	.	TRBV6-2/TRBV6-3	TRBJ1-1	CASSRQERNTEAFF	TGTGCCAGCAGTCGACAGGAGCGGAACACTGAAGCTTTCTTT
few	.	TRBV7-8	TRBJ2-2	CASSFRDSGTGELFF	TGTGCCAGCAGCTTTCGGGATTCTGGCACCGGGGAGCTGTTTTTT
.	TRBD1	TRBV2	TRBJ2-7	CASGTGETYEQYF	TGTGCCAGCGGGACAGGGGAAACCTACGAGCAGTACTTC